The subject of this entry is one T cell receptor beta chain. Its specificity is not known. Input per TCR library consisted of approximately 3.5 ug of total RNA. One entry per CDR3 protein, without DNA, is what TCRdb gives after re-calling the 5' RACE reads. The ten most abundant clones cover around 2% of a sample with 310,000 or so distinct CDR3 sequences. The source of the sample is a study of monozygotic twins with inflammatory bowel disease. Study-level points and caveats: The analysis did not separate different T cell subtypes. Researchers report that IBD patients shared fewer clonotypes with others than healthy twins, especially amid disease activity.

The origin of this receptor is a human donor with ulcerative colitis or Crohn's disease, or a healthy co-twin of an affected twin (not recorded which). Sequencing input: blood.

The CDR3 spells CASSQETSLGDEQFF. This sequence joins TRBV4-1 and TRBJ2-1; the TRBD2 assignment by TCRdb is unverifiable without DNA. Per the germline V gene, CDR1 is MGHRA and CDR2 is YSYEKL. The CDR3 consists of 15 residues.